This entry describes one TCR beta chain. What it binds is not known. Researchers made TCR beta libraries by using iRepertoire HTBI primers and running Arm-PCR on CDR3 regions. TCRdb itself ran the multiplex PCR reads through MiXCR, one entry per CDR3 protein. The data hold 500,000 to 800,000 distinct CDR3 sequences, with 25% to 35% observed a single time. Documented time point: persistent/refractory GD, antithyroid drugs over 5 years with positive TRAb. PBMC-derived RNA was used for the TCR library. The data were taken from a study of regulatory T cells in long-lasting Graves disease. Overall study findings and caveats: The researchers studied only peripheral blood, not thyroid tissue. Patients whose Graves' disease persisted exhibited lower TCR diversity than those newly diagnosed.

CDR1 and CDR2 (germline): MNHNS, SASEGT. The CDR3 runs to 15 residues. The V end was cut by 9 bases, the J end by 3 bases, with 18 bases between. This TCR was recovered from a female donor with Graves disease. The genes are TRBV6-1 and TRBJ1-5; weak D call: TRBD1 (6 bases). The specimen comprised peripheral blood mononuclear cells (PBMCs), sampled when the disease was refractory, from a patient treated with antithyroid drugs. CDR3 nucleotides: TGTGCCAGTCTGGGCAGGGGAGGGCCCAATCAGCCCCAGCATTTT. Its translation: CASLGRGGPNQPQHF.